These 6 T cell receptor beta chains originate from one sample sequenced in a study of cytomegalovirus exposure and HLA in healthy donors. PCR used 60 Vbeta primers and 13 Jbeta primers. The table came from immunoSEQ multiplex PCR; TCRdb's copy has only in-frame clones and leaves some out. The sample table sets out approximately 100,000 clones. Sequencing was carried out using PBMCs. The origin of the receptors is a man in his fifties in good health and CMV-seronegative.

The chain carries TRBV25-1 and TRBJ2-7, with 9 positions matching TRBD2. The V gene end was trimmed by 5 bases and the J gene end by 3 bases; junction bases not matched to a gene: 11. Germline loops: CDR1 MGHDK, CDR2 SYGVNS. There are 16 residues in the CDR3. The CDR3 region has the DNA TGTGCCAGCAGTCAAGCGGGGGGCACCTCCCACTACGAGCAGTACTTC. Translation gives CASSQAGGTSHYEQYF.

J is TRBJ2-5 and V is TRBV5-6, with 10 nucleotides matching TRBD1. The CDR3 extends over 17 amino acids. Trimming removed 3 bases from V and 5 bases from J; junction bases left unmatched: 13. Per the germline V gene, CDR1 is SGHDT and CDR2 is YYEEEE. The CDR3 spells CASSSSPPGQGLETQYF. The DNA of the CDR3 is TGTGCCAGCAGCTCATCCCCCCCGGGACAGGGGTTGGAGACCCAGTACTTC.

The rearrangement links TRBV27 to TRBJ2-7, with TRBD2 matching 11 bases. This CDR3 has 15 residues. Germline trimming cut 3 bases from V and 2 bases from J; bases unmatched to any gene: 3. Germline CDR1 is MNHEY and CDR2 is SMNVEV (reference sequence). The CDR3 protein is CASSFGLAGTYEQYF. The CDR3, as DNA: TGTGCCAGCAGTTTTGGACTAGCGGGTACCTACGAGCAGTACTTC.

The chain couples TRBV15 to TRBJ2-7; possible D gene TRBD1, 5 bases. CDR1 and CDR2 (germline): LNHNV, YYDKDF (reference sequence). The CDR3 has 14 amino acids. Between the trimmed V and J ends, which lost 5 bases and 3 bases, there was a span of 14 bases. This CDR3 is CATSLPDTFYEQYF. The CDR3 region has the DNA TGTGCCACCAGCTTACCGGACACCTTCTACGAGCAGTACTTC. The full variable domain, completed using reference TRBV15 and TRBJ2-7, is DAMVIQNPRYQVTQFGKPVTLSCSQTLNHNVMYWYQQKSSQAPKLLFHYYDKDFNNEADTPDNFQSRRPNTSFCFLDIRSPGLGDTAMYLCATSLPDTFYEQYFGPGTRLTVT.

The chain uses TRBV5-4 and TRBJ1-1, with TRBD1 as a possible D gene (5 bases). V shed 4 bases and J shed 5 bases, with 15 bases lying between them. The CDR3 runs to 14 residues. Germline CDR1 is SGHNT and CDR2 is YYREEE (reference sequence). The CDR3 nucleotides are TGTGCCAGCAGCAAAGAGTGGGGGGTGACTGAAGCTTTCTTT. It encodes CASSKEWGVTEAFF.

This chain joins TRBV4-3 and TRBJ2-7; tentative D call: TRBD2 (5 bases). The ends were cut back, 1 base at V and 0 bases at J, with 16 bases in the middle. The V gene's germline CDR1 is LGHNA and CDR2 YSLEER. This CDR3 is built from 17 residues. Here the CDR3 DNA reads TGCGCCAGCAGCCAAGCCCCTGGGGAGAGGAGCTCCTACGAGCAGTACTTC. It encodes CASSQAPGERSSYEQYF.